Each of the 18 T cell receptor beta chains below was sequenced from the same sample in a study of control samples from healthy donors and cancer patients. Method: immunoSEQ multiplex PCR; TCRdb's copy keeps in-frame clones and lacks some. The profile shows 130,000 or so clones, roughly 90% of them singletons. Sequenced material: blood. Source of these receptors: a man between 45 and 60 years old in good health.

The rearrangement joins TRBV19 to TRBJ2-3; 11 bases map to TRBD2. The CDR3 runs 15 residues. The germline CDR1 and CDR2 sequences are LNHDA and SQIVND (reference sequence). V lost 7 bases to trimming and J lost 2 bases; unmatched junction nucleotides: 5. CDR3 in amino acids: CASTSLAGVTDTQYF. The CDR3 DNA reads as TGTGCCAGTACCTCACTAGCGGGGGTCACAGATACGCAGTATTTT. Based on the CDR3 plus reference TRBV19 and TRBJ2-3, the full variable domain is DGGITQSPKYLFRKEGQNVTLSCEQNLNHDAMYWYRQDPGQGLRLIYYSQIVNDFQKGDIAEGYSVSREKKESFPLTVTSAQKNPTAFYLCASTSLAGVTDTQYFGPGTRLTVL.

The genes are TRBV5-4 and TRBJ1-6, with 7 bases lining up with TRBD1. Germline V gives CDR1 SGHNT, CDR2 YYREEE (reference sequence). J gave up 5 bases and V 7 bases, and 9 bases lay outside the gene matches. The CDR3 spans 15 residues. CDR3 DNA: TGTGCCAGCCCGAGGGGGACAGACAATAATTCACCCCTCCACTTT. The encoded protein is CASPRGTDNNSPLHF. Supplemented by reference TRBV5-4 and TRBJ1-6, the full variable domain reads ETGVTQSPTHLIKTRGQQVTLRCSSQSGHNTVSWYQQALGQGPQFIFQYYREEENGRGNFPPRFSGLQFPNYSSELNVNALELDDSALYLCASPRGTDNNSPLHFGNGTRLTVT.

V gene TRBV11-2 combines with J gene TRBJ1-4; 7 bases map to TRBD1. CDR3 length: 15 amino acids. The V gene end was trimmed by 6 bases and the J gene end by 7 bases; junction bases not matched to a gene: 11. Per the germline V gene, CDR1 is SGHAT and CDR2 is FQNNGV. The CDR3 is CASRRPGQRSEKLFF. CDR3 sequence (DNA): TGTGCCAGCAGACGACCGGGACAGCGAAGTGAAAAACTGTTTTTT.

J is TRBJ2-5 and V is TRBV28; TRBD2 aligns across 7 bases. Trimming at V came to 10 bases and at J to 2 bases, leaving 10 bases not matched to a gene. CDR3 length: 14 amino acids. Germline V gene sequence: CDR1 MDHEN, CDR2 SYDVKM. The CDR3: CATQRGGRQETQYF. In DNA form, the CDR3 reads TGTGCCACCCAGCGGGGCGGCAGACAAGAGACCCAGTACTTC.

This chain connects TRBV6-1 to TRBJ2-2, with D perhaps matching TRBD2 (5 bases). This CDR3 spans 15 amino acids. Germline CDR1 reads MNHNS; CDR2 reads SASEGT. The V gene lost 2 bases and the J gene lost 5 bases, with 12 bases spanning the gap. The CDR3 DNA reads TGTGCCAGCAGTGAAAGTCATCGGGGTACCGGGGAGCTGTTTTTT. This sequence encodes CASSESHRGTGELFF.

The gene calls are TRBV2 and TRBJ1-4; D ambiguous. The germline gives CDR1 SNHLY, CDR2 FYNNEI. V gave up 9 bases and J gave up 1 base, with 12 bases separating them. CDR3 size: 14 residues. The CDR3 spells CASKKGITNEKLFF. CDR3 DNA sequence: TGTGCCAGTAAGAAGGGCATAACTAATGAAAAACTGTTTTTT.

The chain has TRBV5-1 and TRBJ2-3; 11 positions agree with TRBD2. Losses at the gene ends were 4 bases for V and 0 bases for J; bases not matched to a gene: 10. Germline loops: CDR1 SGHRS, CDR2 YFSETQ. CDR3 length: 18 amino acids. The CDR3 sequence: CASSARTSGPTSTDTQYF. The CDR3 DNA is TGCGCCAGCAGCGCCCGGACTAGCGGGCCGACTAGCACAGATACGCAGTATTTT.

This chain uses TRBV2 with TRBJ1-4; TRBD1 might be the D (5 bases). Trimming shortened V by 5 bases and J by 8 bases, and 18 bases separated the two germline ends. This CDR3 region has 15 residues. From germline, CDR1 is SNHLY and CDR2 FYNNEI. The CDR3 DNA is TGTGCCAGCAGTCCCTCCACAGGCCCCAGGGAAAAACTGTTTTTT. Its protein is CASSPSTGPREKLFF.

J is TRBJ1-6 and V is TRBV6-4; no firm D call. The germline gives CDR1 MRHNA, CDR2 SNTAGT. V was trimmed by 4 bases and J by 0 bases, leaving 7 bases between them. This CDR3 has 15 residues. The CDR3 bases are TGTGCCAGCAGTGTCCGACACTCCTATAATTCACCCCTCCACTTT. Translated: CASSVRHSYNSPLHF.

V usage is TRBV28 and J usage is TRBJ2-2, with D perhaps being TRBD1 or TRBD2 (6 bases each). The CDR3 length is 17 residues. Germline CDR1 is MDHEN and CDR2 is SYDVKM. The V gene lost 8 bases and the J gene lost 0 bases, with 19 bases spanning the gap. CDR3 DNA sequence: TGTGCCAGCCGGATCGGAGGGGCAGGGGCGAACACCGGGGAGCTGTTTTTT. Amino acids: CASRIGGAGANTGELFF. The complete variable domain, with remaining parts taken from reference TRBV28 and TRBJ2-2, reads DVKVTQSSRYLVKRTGEKVFLECVQDMDHENMFWYRQDPGLGLRLIYFSYDVKMKEKGDIPEGYSVSREKKERFSLILESASTNQTSMYLCASRIGGAGANTGELFFGEGSRLTVL.

With respect to this clone: Other DNA variants within this sample encode the same CDR3. The gene calls are TRBV6-1 and TRBJ2-7, with 8 nucleotides matching TRBD1. CDR3 length: 14 residues. Germline trimming cut 2 bases from V and 1 base from J; bases unmatched to any gene: 1. Germline values: CDR1 MNHNS, CDR2 SASEGT. This CDR3 is CASSERTGSYEQYF. DNA for the CDR3: TGTGCCAGCAGTGAAAGGACAGGGTCCTACGAGCAGTACTTC.

The chain uses TRBV30 and TRBJ1-6; D may be TRBD1 (6 bases). CDR3 length: 14 residues. Trimming stripped 1 base from V and 10 bases from J, with 14 bases between. Per the germline V gene, CDR1 is GTSNPN and CDR2 is SVGIG (reference sequence). CDR3 in DNA: TGTGCCTGGAGTGACTTGGGGGGCGAGTCACCCCTCCACTTT. It codes for CAWSDLGGESPLHF.

This chain uses TRBV9 with TRBJ2-2; 12 nucleotides agree with TRBD2. The CDR3 has 16 amino acids. J gave up 7 bases and V 5 bases, and 9 bases lay outside the gene matches. The V gene's germline CDR1 is SGDLS and CDR2 YYNGEE. This CDR3 is CASSVLAGGRGGELFF. CDR3 nucleotide sequence: TGTGCCAGCAGTGTACTAGCGGGGGGACGAGGCGGGGAGCTGTTTTTT.

The J gene is TRBJ2-1, the V gene TRBV5-1; 10 nucleotides agree with TRBD1. The ends lost 1 base at V and 7 bases at J; junction bases unmatched: 5. The length of the CDR3 is 15 residues. Germline V gene lookup returns CDR1 SGHRS and CDR2 YFSETQ. Here the CDR3 DNA reads TGCGCCAGCAGCTTGCTAGGACAGGGGGGGAATGAGCAGTTCTTC. It yields the protein CASSLLGQGGNEQFF.

The rearrangement links TRBV10-3 to TRBJ2-5; D not resolved. The germline gives CDR1 ENHRY, CDR2 SYGVKD. This CDR3 is 15 amino acids long. V was shortened by 10 bases and J by 5 bases, with 23 bases between the two germline ends. The CDR3 region is CATKMGTDLRETQYF. The CDR3 coding sequence is TGTGCCACCAAGATGGGCACGGATTTAAGGGAGACCCAGTACTTC.

The sample holds one count of this clone. J is TRBJ2-3 and V is TRBV12-3 or TRBV12-4; 7 bases agree with TRBD1. The CDR3 has 12 amino acids. Trimming took 5 bases from V and 11 from J; bases not matched to a gene: 7. The CDR3 DNA sequence: TGTGCCAGCAGTCCGGGACAGAAGGGGCAGTATTTT. It codes for CASSPGQKGQYF.

This chain uses TRBV29-1 with TRBJ2-2; a weak D match, TRBD2 (5 bases). Germline V lookup: CDR1 SQVTM, CDR2 ANQGSEA. The CDR3 spans 13 residues. The V gene lost 7 bases and the J gene lost 4 bases, with 13 bases spanning the gap. The CDR3 spells CSGTEAGTGELFF. The CDR3 DNA is TGCAGCGGAACGGAGGCCGGCACCGGGGAGCTGTTTTTT.

The chain links TRBV27 to TRBJ2-5; 9 positions agree with TRBD1. Germline V gives CDR1 MNHEY, CDR2 SMNVEV (reference sequence). The CDR3 loop spans 15 amino acids. J lost 4 bases, V lost 5 bases, and 8 bases had no gene match. The CDR3 loop is CASSQDRGMGETQYF. The CDR3 region has the DNA TGTGCCAGCAGTCAAGACAGGGGGATGGGAGAGACCCAGTACTTC.